The clone carrying this TCR beta chain was seen only a few times. Its cognate antigen is unknown. This sample is drawn from a study of identical twins. TCRdb called the 5' RACE reads again in MiXCR, with one record for every CDR3 protein. The sample lists some 790,000 distinct CDR3 sequences, about 18% occurring once. The germline V gene has CDR1 LGHNA and CDR2 YSLEER. There are 14 residues in the CDR3. V gave up 0 bases and J gave up 6 bases, with 9 bases separating them. Study results and limitations: Researchers reported weaker excess twin sharing in beta out-of-frame sequences.

These sequences were also reported in another study, on T cells expressing NK-cell markers. That paper notes: Expanded NKG2C+ T cell clones were not confirmed as HCMV-specific.

This clonotype was sampled from a woman younger than 30 in good health. The chain uses TRBV4-3 and TRBJ2-1; no clear D. The sample was PBMCs. Written as DNA, the CDR3 is TGCGCCAGCAGCCAAGATAGGGTTCTCAATGAGCAGTTCTTC. Its protein is CASSQDRVLNEQFF.